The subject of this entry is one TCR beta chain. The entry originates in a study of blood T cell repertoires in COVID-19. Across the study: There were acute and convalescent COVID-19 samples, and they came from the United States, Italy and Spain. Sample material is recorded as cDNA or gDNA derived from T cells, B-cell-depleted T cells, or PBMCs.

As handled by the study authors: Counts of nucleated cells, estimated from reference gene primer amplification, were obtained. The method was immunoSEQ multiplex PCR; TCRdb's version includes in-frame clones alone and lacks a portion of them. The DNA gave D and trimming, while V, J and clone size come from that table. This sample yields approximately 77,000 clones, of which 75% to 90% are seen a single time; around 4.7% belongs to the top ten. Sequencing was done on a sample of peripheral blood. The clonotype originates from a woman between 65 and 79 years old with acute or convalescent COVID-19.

The CDR3 spells CASSFGGGAEDTQYF. The CDR3 region has the DNA TGTGCCAGCAGCTTTGGCGGGGGGGCCGAGGATACGCAGTATTTT. The chain couples TRBV7-6 to TRBJ2-3, with 9 bases aligning to TRBD2. The CDR3 totals 15 residues. The germline V gene encodes CDR1 SGHVS and CDR2 FNYEAQ. Trimming at V came to 3 bases and at J to 6 bases, leaving 7 bases not matched to a gene. The whole variable domain, filled in from reference TRBV7-6 and TRBJ2-3, reads GAGVSQSPRYKVTKRGQDVALRCDPISGHVSLYWYRQALGQGPEFLTYFNYEAQQDKSGLPNDRFSAERPEGSISTLTIQRTEQRDSAMYRCASSFGGGAEDTQYFGPGTRLTVL.